Shown below are 28 T cell receptor beta chains from a single sample sequenced in a study of blood T cells in healthy people across ages. Sample-barcoded 5' priming and a J-beta primer mix drove a second PCR of about 6 to 12 cycles. MiXCR was run by TCRdb on the 5' RACE reads, yielding one entry per CDR3 protein. Among approximately 730,000 distinct CDR3 sequences, 53% were seen once, and the ten largest hold roughly two fifths. Material for sequencing was blood. These receptors came from a man at least 80 years old in good health.

Remarks on this clonotype: At one end the junction does not follow the germline gene, possibly because of a read error. This chain connects TRBV7-2 to TRBJ2-1; weak D call: TRBD2 (6 bases). The DNA matches TRBJ2-7 better at its end, which makes the J call doubtful. Germline V lookup: CDR1 SGHTA, CDR2 FQGNSA. The CDR3 has 17 amino acids. The CDR3 reads CASSLAVTSRFYNEQYF. The CDR3 DNA reads as TGTGCCAGTAGCTTAGCCGTCACTAGCCGGTTTTACAATGAGCAGTACTTC.

The chain links TRBV11-1 to TRBJ2-1; 12 bases map to TRBD2. The germline gives CDR1 SGHAT, CDR2 FQDESV (reference sequence). This CDR3 region has 15 residues. With 6 bases clipped from V and 9 bases from J, the junction kept 9 bases outside the gene matches. CDR3 protein: CASRGETSGSFEQFF. The CDR3 DNA reads TGTGCCAGCAGAGGGGAGACTAGCGGGAGTTTTGAGCAGTTCTTC. The whole variable domain, remainder taken from reference TRBV11-1 and TRBJ2-1, is EAEVAQSPRYKITEKSQAVAFWCDPISGHATLYWYRQILGQGPELLVQFQDESVVDDSQLPKDRFSAERLKGVDSTLKIQPAELGDSAMYLCASRGETSGSFEQFFGPGTRLTVL.

This rearrangement joins TRBV25-1 to TRBJ2-7; 7 nucleotides agree with TRBD1. The junction had 15 bases not matched to a gene; V was cut back by 1 base and J by 0 bases. This CDR3 region has 19 residues. CDR1 and CDR2 (germline): MGHDK, SYGVNS. The CDR3 loop reads CASSESPGQESIASYEQYF. The CDR3 DNA is TGTGCCAGCAGTGAATCTCCCGGACAGGAATCTATCGCCTCCTACGAGCAGTACTTC.

A few counts support this clonotype. The J gene is TRBJ2-7, the V gene TRBV5-1; D is possibly TRBD1 or TRBD2 (5 bases each). This CDR3 comprises 13 residues. The V end was cut by 2 bases, the J end by 5 bases, with 11 bases between. The V gene's germline CDR1 is SGHRS and CDR2 YFSETQ. The CDR3 here is CASSFPGTDEQYF. The CDR3 DNA reads TGCGCCAGCAGCTTCCCTGGGACCGACGAGCAGTACTTC. The complete variable domain, with remaining parts taken from reference TRBV5-1 and TRBJ2-7, reads KAGVTQTPRYLIKTRGQQVTLSCSPISGHRSVSWYQQTPGQGLQFLFEYFSETQRNKGNFPGRFSGRQFSNSRSEMNVSTLELGDSALYLCASSFPGTDEQYFGPGTRLTVT.

This clonotype was counted a single time. The chain has TRBV29-1 and TRBJ1-1; a possible D gene is TRBD1 (5 bases). The CDR3 is 12 amino acids. In germline, CDR1 is SQVTM, CDR2 ANQGSEA. Deletions cut 3 bases from V and 3 bases from J, with 8 bases between. The CDR3 protein is CSVDREYTEAFF. The CDR3 DNA reads TGCAGCGTTGACAGGGAGTACACTGAAGCTTTCTTT.

The chain joins TRBV24-1 to TRBJ2-5, with 8 bases aligning to TRBD1. CDR3 length equals 15 residues. Germline values: CDR1 KGHDR, CDR2 SFDVKD. The junction had 6 bases not matched to a gene; V was cut back by 5 bases and J by 2 bases. CDR3 DNA: TGTGCCACCAGTGTCCCCGGACAGGGACAAGAGACCCAGTACTTC. Residues: CATSVPGQGQETQYF.

V is TRBV24-1 and J is TRBJ2-4; TRBD2 agrees at 8 bases. The J call may not be correct, given that the DNA end is closer to TRBJ2-5. Per the germline V gene, CDR1 is KGHDR and CDR2 is SFDVKD. This CDR3 spans 16 amino acids. The CDR3 here is CATSDSASGQQETQYF. The CDR3 nucleotides are TGTGCCACCAGTGATTCGGCTAGCGGGCAACAAGAGACCCAGTACTTC.

The sample holds one count of this clonotype. The chain employs TRBV3-1 and TRBJ1-2; perhaps TRBD1 as D (6 bases). V was cut by 0 bases and J by 4 bases, with 12 bases left in between. The CDR3 runs to 15 residues. CDR1 and CDR2 (germline): LGHDT, YNNKEL (reference sequence). DNA of the CDR3: TGTGCCAGCAGCCAAGAAGGGTACAGGGCCTATGGCTACACCTTC. Translated, it gives CASSQEGYRAYGYTF.

This clonotype turned up a few times. The rearrangement joins TRBV30 to TRBJ2-5; D not resolved. Between the trimmed V and J ends, which lost 0 bases and 2 bases, there was a span of 13 bases. CDR1 and CDR2 from the germline V gene are GTSNPN and SVGIG (reference sequence). The CDR3 sequence is 15 residues long. In DNA, the CDR3 is TGTGCCTGGAGTGTCATCGCCGGGCCACAAGAGACCCAGTACTTC. Its translation is CAWSVIAGPQETQYF.

This chain connects TRBV18 to TRBJ2-7; 7 positions match TRBD2. Trimming removed 6 bases from V and 3 bases from J; junction bases left unmatched: 8. The germline V gene has CDR1 KGHSH and CDR2 LQKENI. The CDR3 length is 14 residues. The CDR3: CASSPGRGDYEQYF. CDR3 nucleotides: TGTGCCAGCTCGCCGGGACGGGGGGACTACGAGCAGTACTTC. The variable domain in full, completed from reference TRBV18 and TRBJ2-7, reads NAGVMQNPRHLVRRRGQEARLRCSPMKGHSHVYWYRQLPEEGLKFMVYLQKENIIDESGMPKERFSAEFPKEGPSILRIQQVVRGDSAAYFCASSPGRGDYEQYFGPGTRLTVT.

The V call is TRBV12-3 or TRBV12-4, the J call TRBJ2-7; no clear D. Trimming took 4 bases from V and 7 from J, leaving 14 bases between them. The CDR3 has 13 residues. The CDR3 nucleotides are TGTGCCAGCAGTTCCATCCCCGGCAATGAGCAGTACTTC. This gives the protein CASSSIPGNEQYF.

This chain uses TRBV27 with TRBJ2-5; weak D call: TRBD1 (6 bases). Germline V gene data show CDR1 as MNHEY and CDR2 as SMNVEV (reference sequence). V lost 4 bases and J lost 7, with 16 bases in between. CDR3 length equals 14 residues. The CDR3 spells CASSSAGAGGTQYF. The CDR3 nucleotides read TGTGCCAGCAGTTCCGCAGGGGCTGGCGGGACCCAGTACTTC.

With regard to this clonotype: A much larger clone sits a single nucleotide away, making a read error possible. The V and J genes are TRBV27 and TRBJ2-7, with TRBD2 identical over 12 bases. The V segment lost 5 bases and the J segment 1 base; nucleotides outside the gene matches: 3. Germline V gene sequence: CDR1 MNHEY, CDR2 SMNVEV (reference sequence). This CDR3 contains 15 residues. In DNA form, the CDR3 reads TGTGCCAGCAGTGGCGGGACTAGCGGGTCCTACGAGCAGTACTTC. Residues: CASSGGTSGSYEQYF.

V and J are TRBV11-3 and TRBJ2-7; 9 bases are shared with TRBD2. V was clipped by 5 bases and J by 0 bases; unmatched bases: 5. From germline, CDR1 is SGHNT and CDR2 YENEEA. The CDR3 has 15 residues. In DNA form, the CDR3 reads TGTGCCAGCAGCCGGACTAGCGAAAGCTCCTACGAGCAGTACTTC. Its protein product is CASSRTSESSYEQYF. Based on the CDR3 plus reference TRBV11-3 and TRBJ2-7, the full variable domain is EAGVVQSPRYKIIEKKQPVAFWCNPISGHNTLYWYLQNLGQGPELLIRYENEEAVDDSQLPKDRFSAERLKGVDSTLKIQPAELGDSAVYLCASSRTSESSYEQYFGPGTRLTVT.

This clonotype has more than one count but fewer than ten. The J gene is TRBJ2-3, the V gene TRBV7-2, with D possibly matching TRBD2 (5 bases). The CDR3 has 13 residues. Per the germline V gene, CDR1 is SGHTA and CDR2 is FQGNSA. V was cut by 3 bases and J by 4 bases, with 8 bases left in between. The CDR3 sequence: CASSFEGPDTQYF. In DNA, the CDR3 is TGTGCCAGCAGCTTCGAGGGTCCAGATACGCAGTATTTT. Full variable domain (remainder filled in from reference TRBV7-2 and TRBJ2-3): GAGVSQSPSNKVTEKGKDVELRCDPISGHTALYWYRQSLGQGLEFLIYFQGNSAPDKSGLPSDRFSAERTGGSVSTLTIQRTQQEDSAVYLCASSFEGPDTQYFGPGTRLTVL.

The chain couples TRBV11-2 to TRBJ2-7; 8 positions match TRBD2. Germline V gives CDR1 SGHAT, CDR2 FQNNGV. The CDR3 has 16 residues. V shed 3 bases, J shed 0 bases, and the junction held 7 bases outside the gene matches. Here the CDR3 reads CASSFLTSDSSYEQYF. CDR3 DNA: TGTGCCAGCAGCTTCCTGACTAGCGATAGCTCCTACGAGCAGTACTTC.

Of note for this clonotype: A clone one base away is much larger, so this may be a read error. The chain links TRBV11-2 to TRBJ2-7; D ambiguous. The CDR3 is 14 amino acids. V was cut by 6 bases and J by 0 bases, with 12 bases left in between. The germline gives CDR1 SGHAT, CDR2 FQNNGV. The CDR3 region is CASRDMAVSYEQYF. DNA of the CDR3: TGTGCCAGCAGAGACATGGCGGTCTCCTACGAGCAGTACTTC.

This chain joins TRBV7-9 and TRBJ2-2; D remains ambiguous. The CDR3 length is 15 residues. Germline assignment: CDR1 SEHNR and CDR2 FQNEAQ (reference sequence). Trimming removed 5 bases from V and 0 bases from J, with 10 bases in between. CDR3 sequence reads: CASSRRLANTGELFF. For the CDR3, the DNA is TGTGCCAGCAGCCGTCGCTTGGCGAACACCGGGGAGCTGTTTTTT.

The chain links TRBV5-1 to TRBJ2-1; D possibly matches TRBD1 or TRBD2 (5 bases each). The V gene lost 4 bases and the J gene lost 9 bases, with 20 bases spanning the gap. CDR3 length: 15 amino acids. Germline values: CDR1 SGHRS, CDR2 YFSETQ. The CDR3 protein is CASSADPGPAGEQFF. In DNA form, the CDR3 reads TGCGCCAGCAGCGCCGACCCGGGACCAGCTGGTGAGCAGTTCTTC.

The rearrangement links TRBV7-2 to TRBJ2-1, with no clear D. Germline V gene data show CDR1 as SGHTA and CDR2 as FQGNSA. V was trimmed by 1 base and J by 9 bases, leaving 13 bases between them. This CDR3 comprises 14 residues. Written as DNA, the CDR3 is TGTGCCAGCAGCTTAGGTTGGCTAGTCGGTGAGCAGTTCTTC. This gives the protein CASSLGWLVGEQFF.

This chain joins TRBV18 and TRBJ2-4; 8 bases agree with TRBD1. V shed 4 bases and J 13 bases; nucleotides not matched to a gene: 9. The CDR3 is 13 amino acids. CDR1 is KGHSH and CDR2 is LQKENI in the germline V gene. Here the CDR3 DNA reads TGTGCCAGCTCACGGACAGGGCCGGGGGAGCAGTACTTC. Translated: CASSRTGPGEQYF.

The chain couples TRBV2 to TRBJ2-3; the D gene is possibly TRBD2 (5 bases). The germline V gene has CDR1 SNHLY and CDR2 FYNNEI. The CDR3 loop spans 15 amino acids. V was cut by 8 bases and J by 0 bases, with 15 bases left in between. CDR3 residues: CASWSGRASTDTQYF. For the CDR3, the DNA is TGTGCCAGCTGGAGTGGGCGGGCAAGCACAGATACGCAGTATTTT.

This clonotype was detected a few times. The rearrangement links TRBV7-3 to TRBJ2-7; D perhaps matches TRBD2 (5 bases). Per germline, CDR1 SGHTA and CDR2 FQGTGA. The V end lost 3 bases, the J end lost 7 bases, and 10 bases lay between the germline ends. The CDR3 contains 12 residues. The CDR3 region has the DNA TGTGCCAGCAGCTTCGCCTCGGGGGAGCAGTACTTC. As protein: CASSFASGEQYF.

This clonotype was observed a handful of times. The chain uses TRBV5-4 and TRBJ2-5, with TRBD1 identical over 7 bases. The CDR3 loop spans 14 amino acids. The V gene end was trimmed by 4 bases and the J gene end by 0 bases; junction bases not matched to a gene: 3. CDR1 and CDR2 from the germline V gene are SGHNT and YYREEE (reference sequence). CDR3 amino acids: CASSNQGDQETQYF. CDR3 bases: TGTGCCAGCAGCAATCAGGGGGACCAAGAGACCCAGTACTTC.

This clonotype has more than one count but fewer than ten. This rearrangement joins TRBV5-1 to TRBJ2-7; D possibly matches TRBD1 or TRBD2 (5 bases each). There are 14 residues in the CDR3. Germline values: CDR1 SGHRS, CDR2 YFSETQ. The V end was cut by 4 bases, the J end by 3 bases, with 14 bases between. CDR3 nucleotides: TGCGCCAGCAGCCCGGGACCTACAAGCTACGAGCAGTACTTC. Amino acids: CASSPGPTSYEQYF.

The CDR3 DNA sequence: TGCAGTGCTGGAGGACAGGGCCGATCCTCCTACGAGCAGTACTTC. Protein: CSAGGQGRSSYEQYF. The chain is built from TRBV20-1 and TRBJ2-7, with 8 bases matching TRBD1. From germline, CDR1 is DFQATT and CDR2 SNEGSKA (reference sequence). CDR3 length: 15 residues. Germline trimming cut 5 bases from V and 0 bases from J; bases unmatched to any gene: 9.

The chain carries TRBV9 and TRBJ2-3; TRBD1 agrees at 7 bases. The junction had 12 bases not matched to a gene; V was cut back by 2 bases and J by 6 bases. This CDR3 has 16 residues. Germline V gives CDR1 SGDLS, CDR2 YYNGEE. The DNA of the CDR3 is TGTGCCAGCAGCGTCCGACAGGGTCAGGTGCCCGATACGCAGTATTTT. Encoded protein: CASSVRQGQVPDTQYF.

The chain combines TRBV11-3 with TRBJ2-1; TRBD1 agrees at 8 bases. The CDR3 is 14 residues long. Looked up from germline, CDR1 is SGHNT and CDR2 is YENEEA. V lost 8 bases and J lost 9; bases outside the gene matches: 12. The DNA of the CDR3 is TGTGCCAGCCAGAATGGACAGGGAACAAGTGAGCAGTTCTTC. It is translated as CASQNGQGTSEQFF.